These 8 T cell receptor beta chains were sequenced from one sample in a study of blood T cell repertoires in COVID-19. This table comes from immunoSEQ multiplex PCR, and its TCRdb copy is limited to in-frame clones, with some not included. The sample holds 45,000 or so clones, about 86% seen once. Sequencing was carried out using peripheral blood. The source is a human donor in a cohort sampled during active COVID-19.

CDR3 sequence reads: CATAGSGNTIYF. The CDR3 DNA is TGTGCCACCGCAGGTTCTGGAAACACCATATATTTT. This rearrangement joins TRBV5-6 to TRBJ1-3; no definite D call. This CDR3 has 12 amino acids. Trimming cost V 9 bases and J 1 base, with 8 bases left between them. Germline loops: CDR1 SGHDT, CDR2 YYEEEE.

V is TRBV5-6 and J is TRBJ2-7; TRBD1 matches at 7 bases. Germline CDR1 is SGHDT and CDR2 is YYEEEE. The CDR3 extends over 13 amino acids. CDR3 DNA: TGTGCCAGCAGCCGAGTAAGAGTGGACAGGTGGGACGTC. It is translated as CASSRVRVDRWDV.

The chain couples TRBV19 to TRBJ1-5, with 9 bases aligning to TRBD1. The V gene's germline CDR1 is LNHDA and CDR2 SQIVND (reference sequence). V lost 2 bases to trimming and J lost 6 bases; unmatched junction nucleotides: 8. The CDR3 runs 16 residues. CDR3 in amino acids: CASSIPRGQGFQPQHF. CDR3 sequence (DNA): TGTGCCAGTAGTATACCCCGGGGACAGGGTTTTCAGCCCCAGCATTTT. Full variable domain (remainder filled in from reference TRBV19 and TRBJ1-5): DGGITQSPKYLFRKEGQNVTLSCEQNLNHDAMYWYRQDPGQGLRLIYYSQIVNDFQKGDIAEGYSVSREKKESFPLTVTSAQKNPTAFYLCASSIPRGQGFQPQHFGDGTRLSIL.

This clone was found a few times. This chain connects TRBV7-2 to TRBJ1-2; TRBD1 matches at 9 bases. From germline, CDR1 is SGHTA and CDR2 FQGNSA. V lost 1 base to trimming and J lost 8 bases; unmatched junction nucleotides: 5. This CDR3 has 14 residues. The CDR3 here is CASSLGQGVSGYTF. For the CDR3, the DNA is TGTGCCAGCAGCTTAGGACAGGGGGTGAGCGGCTACACCTTC.

CDR3 nucleotide sequence: TGCGCCAGCAGCTTCGACAGGGGCCCTACCTACGAGCAGTACTTC. Its protein product is CASSFDRGPTYEQYF. The chain has TRBV5-1 and TRBJ2-7; 8 bases map to TRBD1. CDR3 length: 15 residues. Germline V gene lookup returns CDR1 SGHRS and CDR2 YFSETQ. The J segment lost 2 bases and the V segment lost 2 bases, leaving 6 bases of the junction unmatched. The whole variable domain, filled in from reference TRBV5-1 and TRBJ2-7, reads KAGVTQTPRYLIKTRGQQVTLSCSPISGHRSVSWYQQTPGQGLQFLFEYFSETQRNKGNFPGRFSGRQFSNSRSEMNVSTLELGDSALYLCASSFDRGPTYEQYFGPGTRLTVT.

The chain carries TRBV18 and TRBJ1-1, with 7 bases lining up with TRBD1. The CDR3 length is 14 residues. After removal of 2 bases from V and 3 bases from J, the junction contained 3 bases not matched to a gene. Germline V gene data show CDR1 as KGHSH and CDR2 as LQKENI. CDR3 DNA sequence: TGTGCCAGCTCACCATCCCAGGGGGACACTGAAGCTTTCTTT. Translating it yields CASSPSQGDTEAFF.

The chain uses TRBV6-5 and TRBJ2-7; 8 positions match TRBD1. The length of the CDR3 is 13 residues. Germline trimming cut 6 bases from V and 6 bases from J; bases unmatched to any gene: 7. Germline CDR1 reads MNHEY; CDR2 reads SVGAGI. The CDR3 bases are TGTGCCAGCAGAGGACAGGGAGGTCTCGAGCAGTACGTC. Translated, it gives CASRGQGGLEQYV.

This sequence joins TRBV7-8 and TRBJ1-5, with 7 bases fitting TRBD1. The CDR3 sequence is 16 residues long. Germline trimming cut 1 base from V and 0 bases from J; bases unmatched to any gene: 3. Germline CDR1 reads SGHVS; CDR2 reads FQNEAQ. The CDR3 coding sequence is TGTGCCAGCAGCTTAGAGGGGGCAGATAGCAATCAGCCCCAGCATTTT. Translated: CASSLEGADSNQPQHF.